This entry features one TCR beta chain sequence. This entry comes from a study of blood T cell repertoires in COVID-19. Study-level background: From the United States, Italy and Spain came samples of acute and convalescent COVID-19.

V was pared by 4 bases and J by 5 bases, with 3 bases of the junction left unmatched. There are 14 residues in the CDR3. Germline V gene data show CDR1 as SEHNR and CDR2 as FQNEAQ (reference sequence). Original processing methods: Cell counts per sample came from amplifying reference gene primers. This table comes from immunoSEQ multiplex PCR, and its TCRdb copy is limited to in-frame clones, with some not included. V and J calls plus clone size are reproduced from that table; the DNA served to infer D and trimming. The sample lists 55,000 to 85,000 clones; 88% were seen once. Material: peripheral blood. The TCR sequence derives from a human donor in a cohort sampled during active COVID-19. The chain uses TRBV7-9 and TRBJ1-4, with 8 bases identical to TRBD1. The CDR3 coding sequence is TGTGCCAGCAGCTGGGACAGGAGGAATGAAAAACTGTTTTTT. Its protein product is CASSWDRRNEKLFF.